A single T cell receptor (beta chain) is shown here with its context. This sample is drawn from a study of cytomegalovirus exposure and HLA in healthy donors. Primers: 60 Vbeta forward and 13 Jbeta reverse. Sequencing used immunoSEQ multiplex PCR; TCRdb keeps in-frame clones, though not all of them. The sample includes some 140,000 clones. This clonotype was obtained from a woman aged 40 to 49 in good health and CMV-seronegative. Sequenced: PBMCs.

CDR3 residues: CASSLAPGVVEAFF. The CDR3 region has the DNA TGTGCCAGCAGCTTAGCTCCGGGGGTAGTAGAAGCTTTCTTT. V is TRBV7-2 and J is TRBJ1-1, with D perhaps matching TRBD1 (5 bases). CDR1 and CDR2 from the germline V gene are SGHTA and FQGNSA. Trimming cost V 0 bases and J 8 bases, with 13 bases left between them. This CDR3 has 14 amino acids.